This T cell receptor (beta chain) was obtained from a study of graft-versus-host responses after intestinal transplantation. Trimming cost V 6 bases and J 1 base; bases outside gene matches: 10. This CDR3 comprises 16 residues. Germline V CDR1 and CDR2: MGHDK, SYGVNS. Of note for this clone: The antigen is not known.

Profiling relied on immunoSEQ multiplex PCR, and the TCRdb table lists in-frame clones only, not all of them. The data show approximately 86,000 clones, roughly 91% seen once. V gene TRBV25-1 combines with J gene TRBJ2-5; 8 nucleotides match TRBD2. This clonotype was obtained from a human donor who received an intestinal transplant. Sequenced here: unstimulated CD4+ T cells sorted from spleen or lymph node cells, sampled before intestinal transplant. The CDR3 DNA reads TGTGCCAGCAGCCAATCAGAGGGACTAGTCCAAGAGACCCAGTACTTC. It codes for CASSQSEGLVQETQYF.